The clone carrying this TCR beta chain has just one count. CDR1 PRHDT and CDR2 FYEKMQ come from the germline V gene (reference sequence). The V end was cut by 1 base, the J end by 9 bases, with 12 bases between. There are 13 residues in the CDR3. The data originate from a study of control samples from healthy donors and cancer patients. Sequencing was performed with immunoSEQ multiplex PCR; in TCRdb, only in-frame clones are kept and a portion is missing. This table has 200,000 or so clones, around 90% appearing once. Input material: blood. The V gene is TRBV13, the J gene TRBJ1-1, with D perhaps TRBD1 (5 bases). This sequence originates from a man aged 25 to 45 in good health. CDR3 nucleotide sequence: TGTGCCAGCAGCTTAGCGCAGGGAAGGAAAGCTTTCTTT. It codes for CASSLAQGRKAFF.